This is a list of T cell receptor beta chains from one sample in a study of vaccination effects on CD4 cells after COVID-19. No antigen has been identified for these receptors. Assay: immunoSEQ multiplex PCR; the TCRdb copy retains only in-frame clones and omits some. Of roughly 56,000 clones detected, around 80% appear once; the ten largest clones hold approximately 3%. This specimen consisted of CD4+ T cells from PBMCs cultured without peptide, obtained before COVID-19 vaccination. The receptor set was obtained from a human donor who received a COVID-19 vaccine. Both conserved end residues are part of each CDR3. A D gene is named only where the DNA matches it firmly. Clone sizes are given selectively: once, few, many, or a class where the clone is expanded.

TGTGCCAGCAGCCTTCGGGCAGGAATAAATCAGCCCCAGCATTTT | CASSLRAGINQPQHF | - | TRBJ1-5 | TRBV21-1 | -
TGCAGCGTTGAAGATCCGCGACAGGTTTATGGCTACACCTTC | CSVEDPRQVYGYTF | once | TRBJ1-2 | TRBV29-1 | -
TGTGCCAGCAGTTGGGAACCCGGGACAGGGCGATTTAACTATGGCTACACCTTC | CASSWEPGTGRFNYGYTF | - | TRBJ1-2 | TRBV7-2 | TRBD1
TGTGCCACCAGTGATGGGACAGGGCATGGAAACACCATATATTTT | CATSDGTGHGNTIYF | - | TRBJ1-3 | TRBV24-1 | TRBD1
TGCGCCAGCAGCCAAGATGGGAGGGGGTTTTACCCTGGGGCCAACGTCCTGACTTTC | CASSQDGRGFYPGANVLTF | - | TRBJ2-6 | TRBV4-1 | -
TGTGCCAGCAGCTTAGAGGGAGGGGGTGGTTTTCGTTTTGAAAAACTGTTTTTT | CASSLEGGGGFRFEKLFF | - | TRBJ1-4 | TRBV7-2 | -
TGTGCCAGCAGTGACCAGTTTGGCCAAGAGACCCAGTACTTC | CASSDQFGQETQYF | - | TRBJ2-5 | TRBV6-1 | -
TGTGCCAGCAGCGCTCGACAGGGGGGATACAATGAGCAGTTCTTC | CASSARQGGYNEQFF | - | TRBJ2-1 | TRBV9 | TRBD1
TGTGCCAGCAGTTTACCGCCCGATCCTTATGGCTACACCTTC | CASSLPPDPYGYTF | - | TRBJ1-2 | TRBV28 | -
TGTGCCAGCAGTGAAGAAAGGAGGGGGCGGGAAAAACTGTTTTTT | CASSEERRGREKLFF | - | TRBJ1-4 | TRBV6-1 | TRBD1
TGCGCCAGCAGACGGCAGGAAAATGAGCAGTTCTTC | CASRRQENEQFF | - | TRBJ2-1 | TRBV5-1 | -
TGTGCCAGTCTACAGGGGGCTGTTACTGAAGCTTTCTTT | CASLQGAVTEAFF | once | TRBJ1-1 | TRBV6-5 | TRBD1
TGTGCCAGCAGTGCCGATGGGGCGGGACAGCCCCAGCATTTT | CASSADGAGQPQHF | - | TRBJ1-5 | TRBV2 | -
TGTGCCAGCAGTCCGAGGGACCTGGGGGAATATGGCTACACCTTC | CASSPRDLGEYGYTF | - | TRBJ1-2 | TRBV27 | -
TGTGCCACCAGTGACTTGGGCGGGAATCAGCCCCAGCATTTT | CATSDLGGNQPQHF | - | TRBJ1-5 | TRBV24-1 | -
TGTGCCAGCTCACCAGGAAATCCAAAAAACATTCAGTACTTC | CASSPGNPKNIQYF | once | TRBJ2-4 | TRBV18 | -
TGTGCCACCACGAGGGTGGACAATCAGCCCCAGCATTTT | CATTRVDNQPQHF | - | TRBJ1-5 | TRBV28 | -
TGCGCCAGCAGCCAAATGACAGGGGGCGGTGAAAAACTGTTTTTT | CASSQMTGGGEKLFF | - | TRBJ1-4 | TRBV4-1 | TRBD1
TGTGCCAGCAGCCAAGGACAGGCGATGAACACCGGGGAGCTGTTTTTT | CASSQGQAMNTGELFF | - | TRBJ2-2 | TRBV5-4 | TRBD1
TGTGCCAGCAGCTGGGACAGGGGGCATACCGGGGAGCTGTTTTTT | CASSWDRGHTGELFF | - | TRBJ2-2 | TRBV6-5 | TRBD1
TGCGCCAGCACTAGGGATGGTTACAATGAGCAGTTCTTC | CASTRDGYNEQFF | - | TRBJ2-1 | TRBV5-1 | -
TGTGCCAGCAGTTTAGCGAGTACTGAAGCTTTCTTT | CASSLASTEAFF | - | TRBJ1-1 | TRBV12-3/TRBV12-4 | -
TGTGCCAGTAGTATAGTTGGGGGGGCGAATCAGCCCCAGCATTTT | CASSIVGGANQPQHF | - | TRBJ1-5 | TRBV19 | -
TGTGCCAGCAGTGAGTCCTGGCAGGGGAGCACCGGGGAGCTGTTTTTT | CASSESWQGSTGELFF | - | TRBJ2-2 | TRBV6-1 | -
TGTGCCAGCTCCCTGGAGCCCCTGCGCTTT | CASSLEPLRF | - | TRBJ1-6 | TRBV21-1 | -
TGTGCCAGCAGCTTACGGGGTAGGAACACCGGGGAGCTGTTTTTT | CASSLRGRNTGELFF | - | TRBJ2-2 | TRBV11-2 | -
TGTGCCAGCAGCATTAGACCTAGCGGGGGGGCCCCAGAGACCCAGTACTTC | CASSIRPSGGAPETQYF | - | TRBJ2-5 | TRBV5-5 | TRBD2
TGTGCCAGCAGCGCCGGAGACACCGCGCCTAATCAGCCCCAGCATTTT | CASSAGDTAPNQPQHF | - | TRBJ1-5 | TRBV9 | -
TGCAGCGCCATTGAGGGGGAGGAGACCCAGTACTTC | CSAIEGEETQYF | - | TRBJ2-5 | TRBV29-1 | -